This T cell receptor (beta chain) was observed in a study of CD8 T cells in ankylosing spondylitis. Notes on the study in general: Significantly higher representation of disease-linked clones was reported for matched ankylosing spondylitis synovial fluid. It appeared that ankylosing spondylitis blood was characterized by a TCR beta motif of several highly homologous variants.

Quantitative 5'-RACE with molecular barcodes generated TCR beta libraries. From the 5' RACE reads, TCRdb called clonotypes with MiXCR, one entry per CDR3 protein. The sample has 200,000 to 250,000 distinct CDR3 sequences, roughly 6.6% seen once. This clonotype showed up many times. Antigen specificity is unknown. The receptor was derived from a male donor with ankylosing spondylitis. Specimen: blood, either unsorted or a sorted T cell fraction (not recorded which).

CDR3 nucleotide sequence: TGTGCCAGCAGAACAGGACGTGAAGCTTTCTTT. It yields the protein CASRTGREAFF. The chain has TRBV25-1 and TRBJ1-1; D might be TRBD1 (5 bases). Germline V gene data show CDR1 as MGHDK and CDR2 as SYGVNS. This CDR3 region has 11 residues. V lost 6 bases and J lost 7, with 9 bases in between.